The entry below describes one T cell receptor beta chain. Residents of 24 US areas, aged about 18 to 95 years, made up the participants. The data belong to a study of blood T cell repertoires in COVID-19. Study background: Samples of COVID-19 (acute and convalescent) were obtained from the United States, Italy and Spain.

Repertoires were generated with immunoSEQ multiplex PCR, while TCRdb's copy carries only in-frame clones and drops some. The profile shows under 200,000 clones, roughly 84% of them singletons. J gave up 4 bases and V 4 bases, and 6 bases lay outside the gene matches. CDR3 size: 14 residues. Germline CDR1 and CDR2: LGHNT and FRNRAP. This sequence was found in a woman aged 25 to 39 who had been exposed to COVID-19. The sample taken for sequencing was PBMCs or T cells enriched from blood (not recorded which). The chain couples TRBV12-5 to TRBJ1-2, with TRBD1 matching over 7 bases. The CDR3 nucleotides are TGTGCTAGTGGTTACAGGGGTTCTGGCTATGGCTACACCTTC. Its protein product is CASGYRGSGYGYTF.